This T cell receptor beta chain came from a study of response to subunit inactivated influenza vaccine. The J segment lost 2 bases and the V segment lost 2 bases, leaving 4 bases of the junction unmatched. This CDR3 comprises 15 residues. Germline V gene sequence: CDR1 SGHVS, CDR2 FNYEAQ. One entry per CDR3 protein, called by TCRdb with MiXCR from the RT-PCR reads. The data contain about 540,000 distinct CDR3 sequences, roughly 25% of them seen just once; the ten biggest clones take up around 2.8%. The data were also submitted as part of a second study, on T cells expressing NK-cell markers. This second study says: The TCR beta cDNA came from 5'RACE template switching with UMIs. One of the eight sequenced donors was seronegative, whereas the other seven were HCMV-seropositive. More than five of the donors carried dominant NKG2C+ clonotypes that took up 1.0-7.0% of their CD8+ T cells. In several donors, dominant clonotypes made up about 25-65% of CD3+CD56-NKG2C+ cells.

The V call is TRBV7-6, the J call TRBJ2-5, with TRBD2 matching 8 bases. This clonotype was obtained from a man between 45 and 60 years old who received an inactivated influenza vaccine. Sequenced here: CD4+ T cells sorted from PBMCs, sampled roughly 12 days after vaccination. The CDR3 sequence: CASSLISGGQETQYF. Here the CDR3 DNA reads TGTGCCAGCAGCTTAATATCGGGAGGGCAAGAGACCCAGTACTTC.